This record looks at one T cell receptor (beta chain) sequence and its context. Both iRepertoire HTBI primers and Arm-PCR of CDR3 regions were used to build the TCR beta libraries. TCRdb redid the calling of the multiplex PCR reads with MiXCR, one entry per CDR3 protein. The sample contains some 490,000 distinct CDR3 sequences, more than 10% of which appear only once. The data derive from a study of regulatory T cells in long-lasting Graves disease. The time point: newly diagnosed GD, antithyroid drugs for less than 3 months. After RNA was extracted from PBMCs, the TCR library was made from it. These sequences were also reported in another study, on T cells in Graves' hyperthyroidism and ophthalmopathy. That source adds: Orbital computed tomography and thyroid ultrasound, together with serum TRAb and thyroxine and clinical symptoms, were used for diagnoses. The TCR CDR3 first-round RT-PCR relied on the HTBI primer set.

The sequenced sample was peripheral blood mononuclear cells (PBMCs), obtained at new diagnosis, from a patient treated with antithyroid drugs. The sequence came from a woman aged 25 to 39 with Graves disease.

The CDR3 region has the DNA TGTGCCATCAGTGAGTGGATAGGGGAGAACATTCAGTACTTC. Its protein product is CAISEWIGENIQYF. This chain joins TRBV10-3 and TRBJ2-4; D tentatively reads TRBD1 or TRBD2 (5 bases each). The CDR3 extends over 14 amino acids. Trimming removed 1 base at V and 7 bases at J, with 11 bases between. Germline CDR1 ENHRY, CDR2 SYGVKD.